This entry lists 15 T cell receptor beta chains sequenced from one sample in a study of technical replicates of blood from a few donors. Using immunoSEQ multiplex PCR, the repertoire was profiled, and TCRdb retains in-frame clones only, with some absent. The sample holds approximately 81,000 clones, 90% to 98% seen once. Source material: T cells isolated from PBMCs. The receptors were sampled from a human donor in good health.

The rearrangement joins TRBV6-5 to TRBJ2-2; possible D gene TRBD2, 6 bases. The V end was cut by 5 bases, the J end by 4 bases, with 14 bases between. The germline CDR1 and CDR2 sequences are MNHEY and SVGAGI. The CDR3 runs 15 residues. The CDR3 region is CASSLVGGLTGELFF. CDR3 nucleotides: TGTGCCAGCAGTCTAGTGGGAGGACTCACCGGGGAGCTGTTTTTT.

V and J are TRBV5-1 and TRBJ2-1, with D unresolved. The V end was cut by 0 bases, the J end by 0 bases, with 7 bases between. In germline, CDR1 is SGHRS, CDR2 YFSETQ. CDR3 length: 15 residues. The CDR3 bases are TGCGCCAGCAGCTTGGACCCCAGCTCCTACAATGAGCAGTTCTTC. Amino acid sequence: CASSLDPSSYNEQFF.

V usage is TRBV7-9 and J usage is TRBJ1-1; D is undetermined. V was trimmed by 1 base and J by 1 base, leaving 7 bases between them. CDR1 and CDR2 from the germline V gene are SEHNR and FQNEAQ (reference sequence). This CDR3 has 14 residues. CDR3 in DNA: TGTGCCAGCAGCTTAGTTCGGTCGAACACTGAAGCTTTCTTT. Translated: CASSLVRSNTEAFF.

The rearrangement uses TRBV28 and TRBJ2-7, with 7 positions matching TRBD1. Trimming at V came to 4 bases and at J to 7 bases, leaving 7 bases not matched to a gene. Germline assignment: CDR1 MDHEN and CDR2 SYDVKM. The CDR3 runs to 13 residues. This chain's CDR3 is CASSYPQGSEQYF. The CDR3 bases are TGTGCCAGCAGTTACCCACAGGGGTCAGAGCAGTACTTC.

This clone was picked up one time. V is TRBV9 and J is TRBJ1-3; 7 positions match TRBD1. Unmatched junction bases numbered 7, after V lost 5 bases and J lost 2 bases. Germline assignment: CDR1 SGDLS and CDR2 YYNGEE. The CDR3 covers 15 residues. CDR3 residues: CASSDFGTAGNTIYF. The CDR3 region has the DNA TGTGCCAGCAGTGACTTCGGGACAGCTGGAAACACCATATATTTT.

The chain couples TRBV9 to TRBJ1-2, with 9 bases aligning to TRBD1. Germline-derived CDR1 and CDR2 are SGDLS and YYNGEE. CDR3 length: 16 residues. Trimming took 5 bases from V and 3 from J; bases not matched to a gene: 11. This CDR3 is CASSKTGTGSHYGYTF. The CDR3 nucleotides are TGTGCCAGCAGTAAGACCGGGACAGGGTCACACTATGGCTACACCTTC.

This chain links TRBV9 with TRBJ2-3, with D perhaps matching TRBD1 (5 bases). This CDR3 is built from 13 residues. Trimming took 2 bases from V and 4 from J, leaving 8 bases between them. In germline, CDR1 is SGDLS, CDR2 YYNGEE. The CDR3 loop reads CASSVGHADTQYF. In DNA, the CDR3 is TGTGCCAGCAGCGTGGGGCACGCAGATACGCAGTATTTT.

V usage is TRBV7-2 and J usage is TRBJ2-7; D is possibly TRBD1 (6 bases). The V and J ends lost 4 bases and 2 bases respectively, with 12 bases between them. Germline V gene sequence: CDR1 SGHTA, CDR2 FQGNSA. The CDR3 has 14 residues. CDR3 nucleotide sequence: TGTGCCAGCAGCTCGGCGACAGGTACCTACGAGCAGTACTTC. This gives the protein CASSSATGTYEQYF.

Written as DNA, the CDR3 is TGTGCCAGCAGTTACGGGGCCTCTGGGGCCAACGTCCTGACTTTC. This encodes CASSYGASGANVLTF. The chain carries TRBV6-5 and TRBJ2-6, with a tentative D call TRBD1 (5 bases). The V and J ends lost 2 bases and 0 bases respectively, with 5 bases between them. The germline V gene encodes CDR1 MNHEY and CDR2 SVGAGI. The CDR3 contains 15 residues.

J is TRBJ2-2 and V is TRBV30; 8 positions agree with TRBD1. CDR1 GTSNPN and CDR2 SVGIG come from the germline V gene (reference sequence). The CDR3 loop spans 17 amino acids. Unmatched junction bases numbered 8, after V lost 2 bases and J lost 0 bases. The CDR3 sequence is CAWSTYRGTANTGELFF. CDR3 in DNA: TGTGCCTGGAGTACTTACAGGGGGACCGCGAACACCGGGGAGCTGTTTTTT. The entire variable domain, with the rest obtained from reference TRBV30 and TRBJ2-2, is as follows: SQTIHQWPATLVQPVGSPLSLECTVEGTSNPNLYWYRQAAGRGLQLLFYSVGIGQISSEVPQNLSASRPQDRQFILSSKKLLLSDSGFYLCAWSTYRGTANTGELFFGEGSRLTVL.

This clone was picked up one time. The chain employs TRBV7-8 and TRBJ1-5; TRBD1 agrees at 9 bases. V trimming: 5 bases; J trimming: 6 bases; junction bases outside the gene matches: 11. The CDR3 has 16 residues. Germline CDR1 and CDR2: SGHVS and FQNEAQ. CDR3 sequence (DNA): TGTGCCAGCAGCCTATCGGGACAGGGCGCGATTCAGCCCCAGCATTTT. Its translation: CASSLSGQGAIQPQHF.

As DNA, the CDR3 is TGTGCCATCAGTGCGAGGGCAGGGGGCTCTACTGAAGCTTTCTTT. Residues: CAISARAGGSTEAFF. The V gene is TRBV10-3, the J gene TRBJ1-1; 8 bases are shared with TRBD1. The ends lost 4 bases at V and 5 bases at J; junction bases unmatched: 9. Germline-derived CDR1 and CDR2 are ENHRY and SYGVKD. This CDR3 is built from 15 residues.

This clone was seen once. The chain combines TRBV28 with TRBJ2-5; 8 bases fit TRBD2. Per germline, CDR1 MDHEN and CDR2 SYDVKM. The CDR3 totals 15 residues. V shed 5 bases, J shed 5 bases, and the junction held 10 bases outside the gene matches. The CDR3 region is CASSQLAGREETQYF. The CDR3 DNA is TGTGCCAGCAGTCAGCTAGCGGGTCGCGAGGAGACCCAGTACTTC.

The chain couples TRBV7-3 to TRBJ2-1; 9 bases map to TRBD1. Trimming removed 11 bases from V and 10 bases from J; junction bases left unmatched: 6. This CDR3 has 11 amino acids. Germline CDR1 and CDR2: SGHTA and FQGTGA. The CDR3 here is CASTGGGEQFF. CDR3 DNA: TGTGCCTCAACAGGGGGCGGAGAGCAGTTCTTC.

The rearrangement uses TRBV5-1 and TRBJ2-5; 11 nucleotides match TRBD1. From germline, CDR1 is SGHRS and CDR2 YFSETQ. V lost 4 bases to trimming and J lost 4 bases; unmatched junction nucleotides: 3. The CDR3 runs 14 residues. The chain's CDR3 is CASSPGQGGETQYF. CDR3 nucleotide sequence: TGCGCCAGCAGCCCGGGACAGGGGGGAGAGACCCAGTACTTC.